The 7 T cell receptor beta chains below come from one sample, sequenced in a study of shared clonotypes between healthy human individuals. Cells designated naive CD8 were CD45RO-negative and were positively selected for CCR7, with terminally differentiated effector memory CD45RA+ cells excluded. TCRdb's table, derived via immunoSEQ multiplex PCR, lists solely in-frame clones and lacks some. The data contain about 550,000 clones, roughly 95% of them singletons. The sample taken for sequencing was naive CD8+ T cells sorted from blood. The source is a woman in her 30s in good health.

The chain has TRBV13 and TRBJ2-7, with TRBD2 matching 10 bases. CDR3 length: 13 residues. J gave up 5 bases and V 5 bases, and 3 bases lay outside the gene matches. Germline V gene sequence: CDR1 PRHDT, CDR2 FYEKMQ (reference sequence). This chain's CDR3 is CASSALAGDEQYF. In DNA form, the CDR3 reads TGTGCCAGCAGCGCTCTAGCGGGAGACGAGCAGTACTTC.

The rearrangement links TRBV28 to TRBJ2-7; no clear D. Germline values: CDR1 MDHEN, CDR2 SYDVKM. Trimming removed 5 bases at V and 2 bases at J, with 16 bases between. CDR3 length: 15 amino acids. The CDR3 is CASSRLMVRAYEQYF. The CDR3 bases are TGTGCCAGCAGTCGTTTGATGGTAAGGGCCTACGAGCAGTACTTC. The full variable domain, with the rest looked up from reference TRBV28 and TRBJ2-7, is DVKVTQSSRYLVKRTGEKVFLECVQDMDHENMFWYRQDPGLGLRLIYFSYDVKMKEKGDIPEGYSVSREKKERFSLILESASTNQTSMYLCASSRLMVRAYEQYFGPGTRLTVT.

J is TRBJ2-7 and V is TRBV9, with a weak D call TRBD1 (6 bases). CDR1 and CDR2 from the germline V gene are SGDLS and YYNGEE. This CDR3 has 14 amino acids. Trimming removed 4 bases at V and 7 bases at J, with 18 bases between. The CDR3: CASSPRPGVREQYF. The CDR3 nucleotides are TGTGCCAGCAGCCCCAGGCCAGGGGTAAGAGAGCAGTACTTC.

Points on this clone: Other DNA sequences within the sample encode an identical CDR3. This chain uses TRBV7-2 with TRBJ2-1; D is unclear. Between the trimmed V and J ends, which lost 1 base and 0 bases, there was a span of 7 bases. Germline V gene data show CDR1 as SGHTA and CDR2 as FQGNSA. The CDR3 extends over 15 amino acids. In DNA, the CDR3 is TGTGCCAGCAGCTTAGACGGGTCCTCCTACAATGAGCAGTTCTTC. It is translated as CASSLDGSSYNEQFF.

This rearrangement joins TRBV28 to TRBJ1-2; D is unresolved. The CDR3 loop spans 14 amino acids. Trimming cost V 5 bases and J 4 bases, with 14 bases left between them. The germline CDR1 and CDR2 sequences are MDHEN and SYDVKM. CDR3 DNA sequence: TGTGCCAGCAGTCCCCCCGCCGACCCCTATGGCTACACCTTC. It yields the protein CASSPPADPYGYTF.

The chain recombines TRBV2 with TRBJ1-4; D is unclear. The length of the CDR3 is 14 residues. Germline CDR1 reads SNHLY; CDR2 reads FYNNEI. Trimming cost V 6 bases and J 7 bases, with 15 bases left between them. CDR3: CASRDFTTGEKLFF. For the CDR3, the DNA is TGTGCCAGCAGAGACTTTACTACGGGTGAAAAACTGTTTTTT.

The chain joins TRBV19 to TRBJ2-7; D is unclear. The germline gives CDR1 LNHDA, CDR2 SQIVND (reference sequence). The V gene lost 4 bases and the J gene lost 0 bases, with 19 bases spanning the gap. The CDR3 is 17 residues long. CDR3 in DNA: TGTGCCAGTAGTACCTACCTCTTCACAACGAGCTCCTACGAGCAGTACTTC. Protein: CASSTYLFTTSSYEQYF. Complete variable domain (other parts from reference TRBV19 and TRBJ2-7): DGGITQSPKYLFRKEGQNVTLSCEQNLNHDAMYWYRQDPGQGLRLIYYSQIVNDFQKGDIAEGYSVSREKKESFPLTVTSAQKNPTAFYLCASSTYLFTTSSYEQYFGPGTRLTVT.